One and the same sample provided the 5 T cell receptor beta chains below, sequenced in a study of T-cell memory formation after mild COVID-19. One entry per CDR3 protein results from TCRdb running MiXCR on the 5' RACE reads. This table has some 210,000 distinct CDR3 sequences, around 30% appearing once. The specimen sequenced was PBMCs or a T cell subset sorted from them (not recorded which). Receptors were obtained from an adult woman who had mild COVID-19 (a few samples of this study predate the infection). Cell type and time point are not known.

V gene TRBV5-1 combines with J gene TRBJ2-7; tentative D call: TRBD2 (6 bases). V gave up 0 bases and J gave up 2 bases, with 9 bases separating them. CDR3 length: 14 amino acids. The germline gives CDR1 SGHRS, CDR2 YFSETQ. The CDR3 loop reads CASSLVSGAYEQYF. Here the CDR3 DNA reads TGCGCCAGCAGCTTGGTGTCGGGGGCCTACGAGCAGTACTTC.

This clonotype was counted only a few times. In DNA, the CDR3 is TGCGCCAGCAGCCAACCAGGACAGGGTATGACAGATACGCAGTATTTT. Translated: CASSQPGQGMTDTQYF. The rearrangement joins TRBV4-1 to TRBJ2-3; 8 bases map to TRBD1. Per the germline V gene, CDR1 is MGHRA and CDR2 is YSYEKL. Trimming cost V 2 bases and J 3 bases; bases outside gene matches: 7. The CDR3 runs 16 residues.

The chain has TRBV12-5 and TRBJ2-2, with 8 bases matching TRBD1. CDR1 is LGHNT, CDR2 FRNRAP, per germline. The CDR3 covers 16 residues. After removal of 1 base from V and 7 bases from J, the junction contained 8 bases not matched to a gene. CDR3 in DNA: TGTGCTAGTGGTTTGGCGGCAGGGGGCACCGTCGGGGAGCTGTTTTTT. This translates into CASGLAAGGTVGELFF. Together with reference TRBV12-5 and TRBJ2-2, the CDR3 gives the full variable domain: DARVTQTPRHKVTEMGQEVTMRCQPILGHNTVFWYRQTMMQGLELLAYFRNRAPLDDSGMPKDRFSAEMPDATLATLKIQPSEPRDSAVYFCASGLAAGGTVGELFFGEGSRLTVL.

This clonotype was counted a single time. CDR3 protein: CASRDTVKYF. The CDR3 DNA is TGTGCCAGCAGGGACACCGTAAAGTATTTT. The chain recombines TRBV21-1 with TRBJ2-3; the table's D call TRBD1 went unverified against the DNA. TRBV21-1 is a pseudogene segment. CDR3 length: 10 residues.

The sample holds a few counts of this clonotype. The chain has TRBV5-1 and TRBJ1-2; 10 bases fit TRBD1. V lost 2 bases to trimming and J lost 6 bases; unmatched junction nucleotides: 4. The CDR3 sequence is 14 residues long. Germline V gives CDR1 SGHRS, CDR2 YFSETQ. Here the CDR3 reads CASSFDRGRDGYTF. The CDR3 nucleotides read TGCGCCAGCAGCTTCGACAGGGGGCGGGATGGCTACACCTTC.